Below, 32 T cell receptor beta chains from the same sample are listed, as sequenced in a study of radiotherapy plus CTLA-4 blockade in lung cancer. Sequenced by immunoSEQ multiplex PCR; TCRdb stores in-frame clones only, minus some. Of tens of thousands of clones listed, about 73% are singletons. Specimen: peripheral blood, collected from a patient treated with radiotherapy plus ipilimumab. The receptors derive from a human donor with non-small cell lung cancer who had stable disease on radiotherapy plus ipilimumab.

The rearrangement joins TRBV19 to TRBJ2-1, with 13 bases matching TRBD2. The germline CDR1 and CDR2 sequences are LNHDA and SQIVND (reference sequence). With V trimmed by 3 bases and J by 5 bases, 1 base remained unmatched. The CDR3 contains 15 residues. The CDR3 spells CASSIGTSGNNEQFF. CDR3 in DNA: TGTGCCAGTAGTATCGGGACTAGCGGGAACAATGAGCAGTTCTTC.

This chain joins TRBV18 and TRBJ2-4, with 10 nucleotides matching TRBD1. Germline loops: CDR1 KGHSH, CDR2 LQKENI. Trimming removed 6 bases from V and 7 bases from J; junction bases left unmatched: 6. CDR3 length equals 14 residues. Here the CDR3 DNA reads TGTGCCAGCTCCCAGGACAGGGGGATGAACATTCAGTACTTC. Its protein is CASSQDRGMNIQYF.

The gene calls are TRBV6-1 and TRBJ2-3; 7 bases agree with TRBD1. After removal of 5 bases from V and 1 base from J, the junction contained 6 bases not matched to a gene. From germline, CDR1 is MNHNS and CDR2 SASEGT. CDR3 length equals 15 residues. DNA of the CDR3: TGTGCCAGCAGTTCCGGGACAGCCCGCACAGATACGCAGTATTTT. This encodes CASSSGTARTDTQYF.

CDR3 sequence (DNA): TGTGCCAGCAGCCCTGGGGCCGGGGCTGGGGCCAACGTCCTGACTTTC. Translation gives CASSPGAGAGANVLTF. This rearrangement joins TRBV7-6 to TRBJ2-6; D may correspond to TRBD1 or TRBD2 (5 bases each). Germline-derived CDR1 and CDR2 are SGHVS and FNYEAQ. The CDR3 is 16 amino acids. With 5 bases removed from V and 2 bases from J, the gap between germline ends came to 13 bases. Based on the CDR3 plus reference TRBV7-6 and TRBJ2-6, the full variable domain is GAGVSQSPRYKVTKRGQDVALRCDPISGHVSLYWYRQALGQGPEFLTYFNYEAQQDKSGLPNDRFSAERPEGSISTLTIQRTEQRDSAMYRCASSPGAGAGANVLTFGAGSRLTVL.

The table lists this clone with a few counts. The chain links TRBV5-4 to TRBJ1-2; weak D call: TRBD1 (5 bases). The CDR3 runs 16 residues. Trimming left V 0 bases short and J 4 bases short, with 16 bases between. The germline CDR1 and CDR2 sequences are SGHNT and YYREEE (reference sequence). CDR3 sequence reads: CASSLGPGQPIYGYTF. The CDR3, as DNA: TGTGCCAGCAGCTTGGGCCCAGGGCAACCTATCTATGGCTACACCTTC.

This clone was recorded a few times. The chain has TRBV4-3 and TRBJ1-2, with TRBD1 matching over 7 bases. Germline V gene sequence: CDR1 LGHNA, CDR2 YSLEER. Losses at the gene ends were 0 bases for V and 2 bases for J; bases not matched to a gene: 9. The CDR3 sequence is 17 residues long. CDR3 protein: CASSQDYRTGANYGYTF. For the CDR3, the DNA is TGCGCCAGCAGCCAAGATTATCGTACAGGGGCGAACTATGGCTACACCTTC.

This chain uses TRBV27 with TRBJ2-5; TRBD1 might be the D (5 bases). Trimming removed 8 bases at V and 4 bases at J, with 26 bases between. Germline V CDR1 and CDR2: MNHEY, SMNVEV (reference sequence). There are 17 residues in the CDR3. In nucleotides, the CDR3 is TGTGCCAGCGGTCCCCCAAACTCCAGGGCGTTGGGAGAGACCCAGTACTTC. Translating it yields CASGPPNSRALGETQYF.

The chain uses TRBV10-3 and TRBJ2-7; TRBD2 is a possible D gene (6 bases). This CDR3 is built from 12 residues. CDR1 is ENHRY and CDR2 is SYGVKD in the germline V gene. V shed 6 bases and J shed 5 bases, with 11 bases lying between them. As DNA, the CDR3 is TGTGCCATCAGCCCCCGCGGGGACGAGCAGTACTTC. It specifies CAISPRGDEQYF.

The rearrangement links TRBV5-8 to TRBJ1-4, with D possibly matching TRBD1 (6 bases). V was pared by 3 bases and J by 3 bases, with 15 bases between. Germline V gene sequence: CDR1 SGHTS, CDR2 YDEGEE. The CDR3 length is 16 residues. The CDR3 coding sequence is TGTGCCAGCAGCTCACTTACAGGGTTACCTAATGAAAAACTGTTTTTT. Amino acid sequence: CASSSLTGLPNEKLFF. Full variable domain (remainder filled in from reference TRBV5-8 and TRBJ1-4): EAGVTQSPTHLIKTRGQQATLRCSPISGHTSVYWYQQALGLGLQFLLWYDEGEERNRGNFPPRFSGRQFPNYSSELNVNALELEDSALYLCASSSLTGLPNEKLFFGSGTQLSVL.

The CDR3 loop is CASSLGSRGGEQFF. DNA of the CDR3: TGTGCCAGCAGCTTAGGTAGCAGGGGAGGTGAGCAGTTCTTC. The chain carries TRBV11-3 and TRBJ2-1; D possibly uses TRBD1 or TRBD2 (6 bases each). Deletions cut 1 base from V and 9 bases from J, with 13 bases between. Germline loops: CDR1 SGHNT, CDR2 YENEEA. This CDR3 has 14 residues.

The chain is built from TRBV6-1 and TRBJ1-5, with D possibly being TRBD1 (5 bases). The V and J ends lost 6 bases and 4 bases respectively, with 10 bases between them. Germline V CDR1 and CDR2: MNHNS, SASEGT. The CDR3 is 13 amino acids. CDR3 bases: TGTGCCAGCAGATTGGAGGGGAATCAGCCCCAGCATTTT. It is translated as CASRLEGNQPQHF.

The chain carries TRBV5-1 and TRBJ1-2; D is undetermined. CDR3 size: 14 residues. Germline assignment: CDR1 SGHRS and CDR2 YFSETQ. V was pared by 0 bases and J by 4 bases, with 10 bases between. CDR3 protein: CASSLGSAVYGYTF. CDR3 sequence (DNA): TGCGCCAGCAGCTTGGGGTCGGCGGTCTATGGCTACACCTTC.

This chain joins TRBV21-1 and TRBJ1-1. TRBV21-1 is designated a pseudogene. The CDR3 length is 18 residues. The DNA for the CDR3 is TGTGCCAGCAGCAAGGATAGCATTTCGGGCAGACAGAACACTGAAGCTTTCTTT. Amino acids: CASSKDSISGRQNTEAFF.

This chain connects TRBV9 to TRBJ2-2, with D hard to call. Trimming took 0 bases from V and 7 from J, leaving 4 bases between them. The CDR3 covers 12 residues. Germline loops: CDR1 SGDLS, CDR2 YYNGEE. The CDR3 DNA sequence: TGTGCCAGCAGCGTAGGTGGCGGGGAGCTGTTTTTT. Encoded protein: CASSVGGGELFF.

Within the sample, this clone is medium-sized. The chain combines TRBV5-4 with TRBJ2-7; 12 nucleotides line up with TRBD2. CDR1 SGHNT and CDR2 YYREEE come from the germline V gene (reference sequence). V shed 1 base, J shed 7 bases, and the junction held 6 bases outside the gene matches. The CDR3 covers 15 residues. Here the CDR3 DNA reads TGTGCCAGCAGCTTGTATCTAGCGGGAGGGGAAGAGCAGTACTTC. Translating it yields CASSLYLAGGEEQYF.

This clone was counted once. The chain recombines TRBV2 with TRBJ2-3; TRBD2 matches 8 bases. With V trimmed by 6 bases and J by 3 bases, 5 bases remained unmatched. Germline values: CDR1 SNHLY, CDR2 FYNNEI. This CDR3 spans 14 amino acids. The CDR3 is CASRLREGTDTQYF. In DNA form, the CDR3 reads TGTGCCAGCAGGCTACGGGAGGGTACAGATACGCAGTATTTT.

This clone ranks as medium-sized. The genes are TRBV7-6 and TRBJ2-1; D gene ambiguous. CDR1 is SGHVS, CDR2 FNYEAQ, per germline. Trimming took off 2 bases at V and 0 bases at J, with 11 bases between the two ends. The CDR3 consists of 16 residues. The CDR3 DNA reads TGTGCCAGCAGCTTAAGAACGGGTGGCTCCTACAATGAGCAGTTCTTC. Encoded protein: CASSLRTGGSYNEQFF.

The chain employs TRBV27 and TRBJ2-7, with no clear D. The CDR3 has 12 residues. The V gene lost 5 bases and the J gene lost 4 bases, with 9 bases spanning the gap. Germline lookup yields CDR1 MNHEY and CDR2 SMNVEV (reference sequence). CDR3 protein: CASSRVGYEQYF. CDR3 coding DNA: TGTGCCAGCAGTAGGGTAGGATACGAGCAGTACTTC.

This clone occurred once. The rearrangement uses TRBV7-8 and TRBJ2-3, with TRBD2 matching 10 bases. CDR3 length: 17 amino acids. V shed 1 base, J shed 4 bases, and the junction held 8 bases outside the gene matches. Germline V gives CDR1 SGHVS, CDR2 FQNEAQ. The CDR3 nucleotides are TGTGCCAGCAGCTTAGGGTCTAGCGGGAGTGGTGCAGATACGCAGTATTTT. It is translated as CASSLGSSGSGADTQYF.

The table lists this clone with a count of one. The V gene is TRBV6-5, the J gene TRBJ2-2; D is perhaps TRBD2 (6 bases). Trimming left V 6 bases short and J 7 bases short, with 12 bases between. Germline V CDR1 and CDR2: MNHEY, SVGAGI. The CDR3 has 13 amino acids. CDR3: CASRTGVLGELFF. The CDR3 bases are TGTGCCAGCAGGACGGGAGTCCTCGGGGAGCTGTTTTTT.

The chain uses TRBV7-2 and TRBJ1-2; 7 bases are shared with TRBD1. The CDR3 has 16 amino acids. J was trimmed by 4 bases and V by 5 bases; bases with no gene match: 13. CDR1 and CDR2 from the germline V gene are SGHTA and FQGNSA. CDR3 nucleotides: TGTGCCAGCAGCCAGTGGGGGTTAGGGACAGTCTATGGCTACACCTTC. Protein sequence: CASSQWGLGTVYGYTF.

CDR3 in amino acids: CASSLGQGAYEQYF. As DNA, the CDR3 is TGTGCCAGCTCCCTGGGACAGGGGGCCTACGAGCAGTACTTC. This rearrangement joins TRBV18 to TRBJ2-7; 11 bases map to TRBD1. This CDR3 has 14 amino acids. Germline-derived CDR1 and CDR2 are KGHSH and LQKENI. Losses at the gene ends were 6 bases for V and 2 bases for J; bases not matched to a gene: 3.

The chain recombines TRBV6-5 with TRBJ1-6; no clear D. Germline V gives CDR1 MNHEY, CDR2 SVGAGI. CDR3 length: 13 residues. Trimming left V 7 bases short and J 8 bases short, with 12 bases between. CDR3 sequence: CASTLGGYSPLHF. The CDR3 DNA reads as TGTGCCAGCACGCTCGGAGGGTATTCACCCCTCCACTTT.

This chain's CDR3 is CASSLAYRGRAAGANVLTF. The DNA for the CDR3 is TGTGCCAGCAGCTTAGCCTATCGCGGGAGGGCCGCGGGGGCCAACGTCCTGACTTTC. The chain joins TRBV7-9 to TRBJ2-6; TRBD2 matches 9 bases. Germline loops: CDR1 SEHNR, CDR2 FQNEAQ (reference sequence). J was trimmed by 4 bases and V by 0 bases; bases with no gene match: 10. The CDR3 spans 19 residues.

For this clone: One end of the junction fails to match germline, which may point to a read error. The chain recombines TRBV7-7 with TRBJ2-5; TRBD2 aligns across 14 bases. Germline V CDR1 and CDR2: SSHAT, FNYEAQ (reference sequence). CDR3 size: 16 residues. The CDR3 loop is CASSSGTSGSRETQYF. For the CDR3, the DNA is TGTGCTAGCAGCTCCGGGACTAGCGGGAGTCGAGAGACCCAGTACTTC.

The chain recombines TRBV4-2 with TRBJ2-1, with 12 bases fitting TRBD2. With 1 base clipped from V and 8 bases from J, the junction kept 3 bases outside the gene matches. This CDR3 is 15 amino acids long. Germline V lookup: CDR1 LGHNA, CDR2 YNFKEQ. Here the CDR3 reads CASSQVLAGGDEQFF. CDR3 nucleotide sequence: TGTGCCAGCAGCCAAGTACTAGCGGGAGGAGATGAGCAGTTCTTC.

This clone was observed a few times. The rearrangement uses TRBV6-6 and TRBJ1-3, with D hard to call. The CDR3 extends over 14 amino acids. Germline V gives CDR1 MNHNY, CDR2 SVGAGI (reference sequence). The ends were cut back, 3 bases at V and 4 bases at J, with 10 bases in the middle. CDR3 residues: CASSYLGTGNTIYF. In DNA form, the CDR3 reads TGTGCCAGCAGTTATCTCGGTACCGGAAACACCATATATTTT.

CDR3 bases: TGCGCCAGCAGTCAATCGAGACCTACGGGAGCCAAAAACATTCAGTACTTC. Its translation: CASSQSRPTGAKNIQYF. The chain employs TRBV23-1 and TRBJ2-4, with D unclear. TRBV23-1 carries the ORF label, with uncertain function. The CDR3 length is 17 residues. Deletions cut 0 bases from V and 0 bases from J, with 12 bases between.

V usage is TRBV4-1 and J usage is TRBJ2-3, with 9 bases matching TRBD1. V gave up 3 bases and J gave up 9 bases; unmatched junction bases: 4. This CDR3 has 13 residues. From germline, CDR1 is MGHRA and CDR2 YSYEKL. The CDR3 nucleotides are TGCGCCAGCAGCCAGGACAGGGGTTTCACGCAGTATTTT. This codes for CASSQDRGFTQYF.

The V call is TRBV19, the J call TRBJ1-1, with D perhaps TRBD1 (5 bases). With 2 bases removed from V and 1 base from J, the gap between germline ends came to 5 bases. CDR1 and CDR2 (germline): LNHDA, SQIVND (reference sequence). The CDR3 is made up of 13 amino acids. The CDR3 spells CASSIQGNTEAFF. The CDR3 DNA follows: TGTGCCAGTAGTATACAGGGGAACACTGAAGCTTTCTTT.

CDR3 sequence reads: CASSQVAGQSYEQYF. DNA of the CDR3: TGCGCCAGCAGCCAAGTCGCAGGGCAGTCCTACGAGCAGTACTTC. The rearrangement joins TRBV4-1 to TRBJ2-7, with a tentative D call TRBD1 (5 bases). V lost 1 base and J lost 1, with 11 bases in between. This CDR3 contains 15 residues. Germline CDR1 MGHRA, CDR2 YSYEKL.

The chain employs TRBV2 and TRBJ2-2; perhaps TRBD2 as D (5 bases). Germline values: CDR1 SNHLY, CDR2 FYNNEI. This CDR3 is 16 amino acids long. The ends were cut back, 2 bases at V and 3 bases at J, with 13 bases in the middle. The CDR3 region is CASSESGGGYTGELFF. The CDR3 nucleotides read TGTGCCAGCAGTGAAAGCGGCGGAGGATACACCGGGGAGCTGTTTTTT.